A selection of T cell receptor beta chains follows, all from one sample in a study of blood T cell repertoires in COVID-19. The protocol was immunoSEQ multiplex PCR, while the TCRdb copy is restricted to in-frame clones and leaves out a portion. The data show 250,000 or so clones, roughly 90% seen once. The sample was peripheral blood. The receptors originated from a man in his 60s with acute or convalescent COVID-19. CDR3s include the opening cysteine and the closing phenylalanine or tryptophan. D genes are given only for firm matches. Size is stated for part of the rows, as once, few or many counts, or as a class when the clone is expanded.

v_gene: TRBV6-2/TRBV6-3
d_gene: TRBD2
abundance: few
len: 19
j_gene: TRBJ2-2
CDR3nt: TGTGCCAGCAGCCGACGACAGGGTGGACTAGCGGGAAACACCGGGGAGCTGTTTTTT
CDR3aa: CASSRRQGGLAGNTGELFF

v_gene: TRBV7-2
d_gene: -
abundance: once
len: 13
j_gene: TRBJ2-6
CDR3nt: TGTGCCAGCAGCCCTAATACGGGTTACGTCCTGACTTTC
CDR3aa: CASSPNTGYVLTF

v_gene: TRBV28
d_gene: -
abundance: -
len: 13
j_gene: TRBJ2-2
CDR3nt: TGTGCCAGCAGGCCACAGAACACCGGGGAGCTGTTTTTT
CDR3aa: CASRPQNTGELFF

v_gene: TRBV6-2/TRBV6-3
d_gene: -
abundance: -
len: 14
j_gene: TRBJ1-1
CDR3nt: TGTGCCAGCAGTCTGGACATCCCTGGGACTGAAGCTTTCTTT
CDR3aa: CASSLDIPGTEAFF

v_gene: TRBV24-1
d_gene: -
abundance: -
len: 13
j_gene: TRBJ1-5
CDR3nt: TGTGCCACCAGTTCCCAATCCAATCAGCCCCAGCATTTT
CDR3aa: CATSSQSNQPQHF

v_gene: TRBV28
d_gene: -
abundance: few
len: 11
j_gene: TRBJ1-5
CDR3nt: TGTGCCAGCAGTTCAGGTCAGCCCCAGCATTTT
CDR3aa: CASSSGQPQHF

v_gene: TRBV7-8
d_gene: -
abundance: -
len: 16
j_gene: TRBJ1-3
CDR3nt: TGTGCCAGCAGCTCCACGACAGGAATCTCTGGAAACACCATATATTTT
CDR3aa: CASSSTTGISGNTIYF

v_gene: TRBV29-1
d_gene: TRBD1
abundance: -
len: 13
j_gene: TRBJ1-4
CDR3nt: TGCAGCGTTCTACAGGGGGCCGACGAAAAACTGTTTTTT
CDR3aa: CSVLQGADEKLFF

v_gene: TRBV30
d_gene: TRBD1
abundance: -
len: 14
j_gene: TRBJ1-2
CDR3nt: TGTGCCTGGAGTCCCGACAGGGGGAACTATGGCTACACCTTC
CDR3aa: CAWSPDRGNYGYTF

v_gene: TRBV5-6
d_gene: -
abundance: -
len: 14
j_gene: TRBJ2-2
CDR3nt: TGTGCCAGCAGCTTGCCTGGGGCAACCGGGGAGCTGTTTTTT
CDR3aa: CASSLPGATGELFF

v_gene: TRBV15
d_gene: TRBD2
abundance: -
len: 15
j_gene: TRBJ2-7
CDR3nt: TGTGCCACCAGCAGAGATATTGGGACTACCTACGAGCAGTACTTC
CDR3aa: CATSRDIGTTYEQYF

v_gene: TRBV5-8
d_gene: -
abundance: -
len: 10
j_gene: TRBJ2-1
CDR3nt: TGTGCCAGCAGCTTCTATGAGCAGTTCTTC
CDR3aa: CASSFYEQFF

v_gene: TRBV6-2/TRBV6-3
d_gene: TRBD1
abundance: -
len: 16
j_gene: TRBJ1-5
CDR3nt: TGTGCCAGCAGTCCCTGGGGACAGGGAGTAAATCAGCCCCAGCATTTT
CDR3aa: CASSPWGQGVNQPQHF

v_gene: TRBV23-1
d_gene: TRBD1
abundance: once
len: 21
j_gene: TRBJ1-5
CDR3nt: TGCGCCAGCAGTCAATCCCCTCCCGGGACAGGGGAATTTTATAGCAATCAGCCCCAGCATTTT
CDR3aa: CASSQSPPGTGEFYSNQPQHF

v_gene: TRBV11-2
d_gene: -
abundance: -
len: 12
j_gene: TRBJ2-7
CDR3nt: TGTGCCAGCAGCTTAGGGGCTGCGGAGCAGTACTTC
CDR3aa: CASSLGAAEQYF

v_gene: TRBV5-1
d_gene: -
abundance: -
len: 14
j_gene: TRBJ2-5
CDR3nt: TGCGCCAGCAGCTTTGAGGAGACGGGGGAGACCCAGTACTTC
CDR3aa: CASSFEETGETQYF

v_gene: TRBV28
d_gene: TRBD1
abundance: -
len: 15
j_gene: TRBJ1-2
CDR3nt: TGTGCCAGCAGTTCCCCAGGACAGGGTGGATATGGCTACACCTTC
CDR3aa: CASSSPGQGGYGYTF

v_gene: TRBV5-1
d_gene: -
abundance: -
len: 13
j_gene: TRBJ2-7
CDR3nt: TGCGCCAGCAGCTTGGTACAGGTAGACGAGCAGTACTTC
CDR3aa: CASSLVQVDEQYF

v_gene: TRBV10-3
d_gene: TRBD1
abundance: once
len: 15
j_gene: TRBJ2-5
CDR3nt: TGTGCCATCAGACCGGACAGGGGTGGGGAAGAGACCCAGTACTTC
CDR3aa: CAIRPDRGGEETQYF

v_gene: TRBV9
d_gene: TRBD2
abundance: -
len: 13
j_gene: TRBJ2-1
CDR3nt: TGTGCCAGCAGTCAACTAGCGGTCAATGAGCAGTTCTTC
CDR3aa: CASSQLAVNEQFF

v_gene: TRBV3-1/TRBV3-2
d_gene: -
abundance: once
len: 15
j_gene: TRBJ1-5
CDR3nt: TGTGCCAGCAGCCAAGATCATCGGGTCAATCAGCCCCAGCATTTT
CDR3aa: CASSQDHRVNQPQHF

v_gene: TRBV6-2/TRBV6-3
d_gene: TRBD2
abundance: -
len: 13
j_gene: TRBJ2-1
CDR3nt: TGTGCCAGCAGTTACCCTAGCGGGGCTGAGCAGTTCTTC
CDR3aa: CASSYPSGAEQFF

v_gene: TRBV7-7
d_gene: -
abundance: -
len: 14
j_gene: TRBJ2-5
CDR3nt: TGTGCTAGCAGCTTAGGTCCCATGTCAGAGACCCAGTACTTC
CDR3aa: CASSLGPMSETQYF

v_gene: TRBV7-2
d_gene: -
abundance: once
len: 13
j_gene: TRBJ1-3
CDR3nt: TGTGCCAGCAGCTCCCAGAAGGGAAACACCATATATTTT
CDR3aa: CASSSQKGNTIYF

v_gene: TRBV28
d_gene: -
abundance: -
len: 14
j_gene: TRBJ1-2
CDR3nt: TGTGCCAGCAGCTCAACGACAGGAACCTATGGCTACACCTTC
CDR3aa: CASSSTTGTYGYTF

v_gene: TRBV5-8
d_gene: TRBD1
abundance: -
len: 14
j_gene: TRBJ1-5
CDR3nt: TGTGCCAGCAGCACGGGACAGACTAATCAGCCCCAGCATTTT
CDR3aa: CASSTGQTNQPQHF

v_gene: TRBV11-2
d_gene: TRBD2
abundance: -
len: 14
j_gene: TRBJ2-7
CDR3nt: TGTGCCAGCAGCTCAGGTAGCGGGGGCTACGAGCAGTACTTC
CDR3aa: CASSSGSGGYEQYF

v_gene: TRBV30
d_gene: -
abundance: -
len: 14
j_gene: TRBJ2-1
CDR3nt: TGTGCCTGGAAACGGGACACCACCTACAATGAGCAGTTCTTC
CDR3aa: CAWKRDTTYNEQFF

v_gene: TRBV28
d_gene: -
abundance: -
len: 14
j_gene: TRBJ1-6
CDR3nt: TGTGCCAGCAGTTGGCGGACAGAAAATTCACCCCTCCACTTT
CDR3aa: CASSWRTENSPLHF

v_gene: TRBV18
d_gene: -
abundance: -
len: 15
j_gene: TRBJ1-3
CDR3nt: TGTGCCAGCTCACCCCCAGGGAATAATGGAAACACCATATATTTT
CDR3aa: CASSPPGNNGNTIYF

v_gene: TRBV6-6
d_gene: -
abundance: -
len: 11
j_gene: TRBJ2-7
CDR3nt: TGTGCCAGCAGTTACGTCGACGAGCAGTACTTC
CDR3aa: CASSYVDEQYF

v_gene: TRBV19
d_gene: TRBD1
abundance: -
len: 14
j_gene: TRBJ2-7
CDR3nt: TGTGCCAGCCGCCTCGGACAGGGACCCTACGAGCAGTACTTC
CDR3aa: CASRLGQGPYEQYF

v_gene: TRBV18
d_gene: TRBD1
abundance: few
len: 15
j_gene: TRBJ2-7
CDR3nt: TGTGCCAGCTCACCACAAGGGGGCGGTCTTAACGAGCAGTACTTC
CDR3aa: CASSPQGGGLNEQYF

v_gene: TRBV7-3
d_gene: TRBD2
abundance: -
len: 16
j_gene: TRBJ2-1
CDR3nt: TGTGCCAGCAGCTTAGGTAGCGGGAGGACCTACAATGAGCAGTTCTTC
CDR3aa: CASSLGSGRTYNEQFF

v_gene: TRBV9
d_gene: -
abundance: -
len: 14
j_gene: TRBJ2-2
CDR3nt: TGTGCCAGCAGCGTAGTGGCGGGCCCCGGGGAGCTGTTTTTT
CDR3aa: CASSVVAGPGELFF

v_gene: TRBV4-2
d_gene: TRBD2
abundance: once
len: 15
j_gene: TRBJ2-1
CDR3nt: TGTGCCAGCAGCCAAGGACTAGCGGGAGACCATGAGCAGTTCTTC
CDR3aa: CASSQGLAGDHEQFF

v_gene: TRBV6-5
d_gene: -
abundance: -
len: 15
j_gene: TRBJ2-1
CDR3nt: TGTGCCAGCAGCTCGGACTGGCGCTCCTACAATGAGCAGTTCTTC
CDR3aa: CASSSDWRSYNEQFF

v_gene: TRBV10-3
d_gene: TRBD1
abundance: -
len: 14
j_gene: TRBJ1-4
CDR3nt: TGTGCCATCAGTGATTCCGCACAGGGGCGAAAACTGTTTTTT
CDR3aa: CAISDSAQGRKLFF